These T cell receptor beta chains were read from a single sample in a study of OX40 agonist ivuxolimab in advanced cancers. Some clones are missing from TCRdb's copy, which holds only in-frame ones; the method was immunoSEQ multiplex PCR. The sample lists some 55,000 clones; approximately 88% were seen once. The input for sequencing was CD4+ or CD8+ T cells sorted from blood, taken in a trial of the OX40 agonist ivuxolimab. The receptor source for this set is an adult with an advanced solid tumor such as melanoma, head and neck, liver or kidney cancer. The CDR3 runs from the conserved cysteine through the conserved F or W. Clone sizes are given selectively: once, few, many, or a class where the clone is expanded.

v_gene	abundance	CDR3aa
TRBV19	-	CASSLGTSGRAHTDTQYF
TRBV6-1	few	CASSGPSGRMAFGANVLTF
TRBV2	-	CASRAGRRERGGGYEQYF
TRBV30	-	CAYATGGEETQYF
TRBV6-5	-	CATGAGTTDTQYF
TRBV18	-	CASSPLAAGGEQYF
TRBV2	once	CASSAGLASNEQFF
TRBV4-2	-	CASSQGQSGANVLTF
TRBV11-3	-	CASSLVQGTYEQYF
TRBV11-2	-	CASSRFQDNYNEQFF
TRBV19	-	CASNTQGGRGNQPQHF
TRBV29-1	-	CSVEAQNTEAFF
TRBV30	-	CAWSVPGPGGDQPQHF
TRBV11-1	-	CASSLVAGGNEQFF
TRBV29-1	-	CSYRLNTGELFF
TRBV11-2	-	CASSPDRTLYEQYF
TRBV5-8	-	CASSPGQGVFGNEKLFF
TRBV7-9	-	CASSSPGQGAGANVLTF
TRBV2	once	CASILRAAGYTF
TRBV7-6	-	CASSPRYNEQFF
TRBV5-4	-	CASSSKTRSHDTQYF
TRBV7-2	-	CASSLSFSNRETQYF
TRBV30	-	CAWSVRSGAEKLFF
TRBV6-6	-	CASIKGPDRSNSPLHF
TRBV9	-	CASGQGNSPLHF
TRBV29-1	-	CSVGDRSEKLFF
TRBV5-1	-	CASSLEGVSTYEQYF